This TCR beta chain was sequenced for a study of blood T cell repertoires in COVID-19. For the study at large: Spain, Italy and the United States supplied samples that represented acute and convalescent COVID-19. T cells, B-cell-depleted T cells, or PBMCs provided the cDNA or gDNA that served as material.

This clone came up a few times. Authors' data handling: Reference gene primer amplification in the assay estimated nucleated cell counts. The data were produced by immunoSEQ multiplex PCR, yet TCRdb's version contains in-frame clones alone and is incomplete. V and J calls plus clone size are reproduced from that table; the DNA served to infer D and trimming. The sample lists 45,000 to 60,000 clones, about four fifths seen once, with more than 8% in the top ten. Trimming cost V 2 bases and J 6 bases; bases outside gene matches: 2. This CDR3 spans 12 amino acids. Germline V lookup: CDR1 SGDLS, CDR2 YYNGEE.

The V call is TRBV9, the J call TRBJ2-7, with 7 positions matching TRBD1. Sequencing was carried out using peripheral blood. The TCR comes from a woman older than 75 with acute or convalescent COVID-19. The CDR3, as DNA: TGTGCCAGCAGCGTGACAGGGTCCGAGCAGTACTTC. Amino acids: CASSVTGSEQYF. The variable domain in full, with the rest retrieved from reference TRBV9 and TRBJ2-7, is DSGVTQTPKHLITATGQRVTLRCSPRSGDLSVYWYQQSLDQGLQFLIQYYNGEERAKGNILERFSAQQFPDLHSELNLSSLELGDSALYFCASSVTGSEQYFGPGTRLTVT.